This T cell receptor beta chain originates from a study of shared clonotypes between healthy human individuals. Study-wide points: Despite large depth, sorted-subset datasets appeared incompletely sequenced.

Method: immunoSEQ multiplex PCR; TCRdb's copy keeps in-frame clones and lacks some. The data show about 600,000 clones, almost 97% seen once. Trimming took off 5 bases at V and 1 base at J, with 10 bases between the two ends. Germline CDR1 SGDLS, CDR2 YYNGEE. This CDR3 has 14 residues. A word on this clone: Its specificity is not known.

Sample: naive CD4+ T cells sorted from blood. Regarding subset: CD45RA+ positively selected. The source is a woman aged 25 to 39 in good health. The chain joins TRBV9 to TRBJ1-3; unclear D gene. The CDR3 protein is CASRDRESGNTIYF. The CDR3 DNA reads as TGTGCCAGCAGGGACCGGGAATCTGGAAACACCATATATTTT.